A selection of T cell receptor beta chains follows, all from one sample in a study of blood T cell repertoires in COVID-19. The assay was immunoSEQ multiplex PCR, and TCRdb's table has in-frame clones only and misses some. This sample yields roughly 200,000 clones, of which 85% to 90% are seen a single time; about 1.6% belongs to the top ten. The sample consisted of peripheral blood. These receptors originate from a man between 18 and 35 years old with active or convalescent COVID-19. Both conserved end residues are part of each CDR3. Fields, in order: D gene, V gene, clone size, J gene, CDR3 DNA, CDR3 protein. A D gene is named only where the DNA matches it firmly. Where a row states a size, it is once, few, many or the class of an expanded clone; other rows omit it.

>-|TRBV4-3|-|TRBJ2-3
TGCGCCAGCAGCCAAGATTGGGCAGCCGATACGCAGTATTTT
CASSQDWAADTQYF
>-|TRBV11-2|-|TRBJ1-5
TGTGCCAGCAGCTTAGGTCCAGTCTGGAATCAGCCCCAGCATTTT
CASSLGPVWNQPQHF
>TRBD2|TRBV9|few|TRBJ2-1
TGTGCCAGCAGCGCTAGCGGGGCCAACAATGAGCAGTTCTTC
CASSASGANNEQFF
>-|TRBV7-9|-|TRBJ1-4
TGTGCCAGCAGCCCAGGGGTGCAGGGTAATGAAAAACTGTTTTTT
CASSPGVQGNEKLFF
>-|TRBV21-1|-|TRBJ2-7
TGTGCCAGCAGCAAATTGAGGCTAGCGGTTACCTACGAGCAGTACTTC
CASSKLRLAVTYEQYF
>TRBD1|TRBV19|once|TRBJ2-1
TGTGCCAGTAGTAACTCAGGGGGTTTGGCCTACAATGAGCAGTTCTTC
CASSNSGGLAYNEQFF
>-|TRBV10-2|-|TRBJ1-2
TGCGCCAGCAGTGAGTCCACAGGAGGAGGGTACACCTTC
CASSESTGGGYTF
>-|TRBV12-3/TRBV12-4|-|TRBJ1-6
TGTGCCAGCAGGATATTAGATTCACCCCTCCACTTT
CASRILDSPLHF
>-|TRBV7-9|-|TRBJ1-4
TGTGCCAGCAGCTCGACAGGTTTTAATGAAAAACTGTTTTTT
CASSSTGFNEKLFF
>TRBD2|TRBV19|-|TRBJ2-1
TGTGCCAGTAGTATACTAGCGGGGGGAACGTACAATGAGCAGTTCTTC
CASSILAGGTYNEQFF
>TRBD2|TRBV5-6|-|TRBJ2-1
TGTGCCAGCAGCCCGAGCGGGGGGTATCGCAATGAGCAGTTCTTC
CASSPSGGYRNEQFF
>TRBD1|TRBV4-1|many|TRBJ1-5
TGCGCCAGCAGCCAAGAACTGACAGGGCGAAGACAGCCCCAGCATTTT
CASSQELTGRRQPQHF
>TRBD2|TRBV7-2|-|TRBJ2-5
TGTGCCAGCAGCCGTAAAGCGGGAGAGGGGGAGACCCAGTACTTC
CASSRKAGEGETQYF
>TRBD1|TRBV19|-|TRBJ2-2
TGTGCCAGTAGTACCCATCCGGGACAGGGGCACACCGGGGAGCTGTTTTTT
CASSTHPGQGHTGELFF
>-|TRBV24-1|-|TRBJ2-1
TGTGCCACCAGTGAGTCAGGGTCGGACAATGAGCAGTTCTTC
CATSESGSDNEQFF
>TRBD2|TRBV5-1|-|TRBJ2-7
TGCGCCAGCAGCTTGATCCTAGCGGGGACCGAGCAGTACTTC
CASSLILAGTEQYF
>-|TRBV5-6|-|TRBJ1-2
TGTGCCAGCAGCTTGGAAAGAGACTATGGCTACACCTTC
CASSLERDYGYTF
>TRBD2|TRBV11-3|-|TRBJ2-1
TGTGCCAGCAGCTTCGGGGGGGGCTACAATGAGCAGTTCTTC
CASSFGGGYNEQFF
>-|TRBV10-3|-|TRBJ2-2
TGTGCCATCAGGCGGGACAGTGGGACCGGGGAGCTGTTTTTT
CAIRRDSGTGELFF
>-|TRBV27|-|TRBJ1-1
TGTGCCAGCCAACTCAACCCCGGCACTGAAGCTTTCTTT
CASQLNPGTEAFF
>TRBD1|TRBV30|-|TRBJ1-2
TGTGCCTGGGCAACCCGGGACAGTAGAGTCTATGGCTACACCTTC
CAWATRDSRVYGYTF
>-|TRBV2|-|TRBJ1-5
TGTGCCAGCAGTGTAAGACAGAACAATCAGCCCCAGCATTTT
CASSVRQNNQPQHF
>-|TRBV5-1|-|TRBJ1-5
TGCGCCAGCAGTCGAGGACAAGGATATCAGCCCCAGCATTTT
CASSRGQGYQPQHF
>-|TRBV12-3/TRBV12-4|-|TRBJ1-2
TGTGCCAGCAGCCGACGACAGGACTATGGCTACACCTTC
CASSRRQDYGYTF
>TRBD1|TRBV30|-|TRBJ1-2
TGTGCCTGGAGTGTACGGACAGGGACGGATCCTAACTATGGCTACACCTTC
CAWSVRTGTDPNYGYTF
>-|TRBV5-1|-|TRBJ1-1
TGCGCCAGCAGCTTGGATTTGGGGGGCACTGAAGCTTTCTTT
CASSLDLGGTEAFF
>-|TRBV27|-|TRBJ2-5
TGTGCCAGCAGTTTCGGAACCGGCGGGGAGACCCAGTACTTC
CASSFGTGGETQYF
>-|TRBV5-1|-|TRBJ2-1
TGCGCCAGCAGCTTGGTTAGGGGGAGCTCCTACAATGAGCAGTTCTTC
CASSLVRGSSYNEQFF
>TRBD1|TRBV15|-|TRBJ1-2
TGTGCCACCAGCGGGGACAGGGTAAATGGGGGCTACACCTTC
CATSGDRVNGGYTF
>-|TRBV14|-|TRBJ2-1
TGTGCCAGCAGCACCTCGGGGAGGGGGGCCTACAATGAGCAGTTCTTC
CASSTSGRGAYNEQFF
>TRBD1|TRBV28|-|TRBJ1-4
TGTGCCAGCAGCGCACCGGGACAGGGGAATGAAAAACTGTTTTTT
CASSAPGQGNEKLFF
>-|TRBV19|-|TRBJ1-2
TGTGCCAGTAGTATAACAGGGCGCTATGGCTACACCTTC
CASSITGRYGYTF
>TRBD1|TRBV29-1|-|TRBJ1-4
TGCAGCGTTGGATTTTTAGGGGGCGAAAAACTGTTTTTT
CSVGFLGGEKLFF
>-|TRBV6-5|-|TRBJ2-7
TGTGCCAGCAGTTACTCGAGGCAGAATTACGAGCAGTACTTC
CASSYSRQNYEQYF
>-|TRBV4-1|few|TRBJ1-5
TGCGCCAGCAGCCAAGATGTCGGGGTTCGACAGCCCCAGCATTTT
CASSQDVGVRQPQHF
>-|TRBV5-1|-|TRBJ2-7
TGCGCCAGCAGCTTGGTTGGCAGGGACTACGAGCAGTACTTC
CASSLVGRDYEQYF
>TRBD1|TRBV19|-|TRBJ1-1
TGTGCCAGTAGTATAGTGACAGGGAAGACTGAAGCTTTCTTT
CASSIVTGKTEAFF
>-|TRBV18|-|TRBJ2-3
TGTGCCAGCTCACCACCTTCTATTACAGATACGCAGTATTTT
CASSPPSITDTQYF
>TRBD1|TRBV19|-|TRBJ1-6
TGTGCCAGTAGTCCTCCCAATCGAGGGGGCGATAATTCACCCCTCCACTTT
CASSPPNRGGDNSPLHF
>-|TRBV7-9|-|TRBJ2-7
TGTGCCAGCAGCTTAGATACCAGGGCCGAGCAGTACTTC
CASSLDTRAEQYF
>-|TRBV30|-|TRBJ1-2
TGTGCCTGGAGTGTAGGGGGGGCCGGCTATGGCTACACCTTC
CAWSVGGAGYGYTF
>-|TRBV7-2|-|TRBJ2-3
TGTGCCAGCAGCTTGAGCACGGATACGCAGTATTTT
CASSLSTDTQYF
>TRBD2|TRBV7-8|-|TRBJ2-7
TGTGCCAGCAGCCTAGTGGGTGGGAGGGGCGAGCAGTACTTC
CASSLVGGRGEQYF
>-|TRBV28|-|TRBJ1-4
TGTGCCAGCAGTTTTCAGAGGGCGCGTGAAAAACTGTTTTTT
CASSFQRAREKLFF
>TRBD2|TRBV11-3|once|TRBJ2-1
TGTGCCAGCAGCATGGGACTAGCGGTTTACAATGAGCAGTTCTTC
CASSMGLAVYNEQFF
>TRBD1|TRBV3-1/TRBV3-2|-|TRBJ1-1
TGTGCCAGCAGCCAATCAGGGGGAAGGAACACTGAAGCTTTCTTT
CASSQSGGRNTEAFF
>-|TRBV6-2/TRBV6-3|-|TRBJ2-1
TGTGCCAGCAGCACCGAGAGCGGGAATGAGCAGTTCTTC
CASSTESGNEQFF
>-|TRBV27|-|TRBJ2-3
TGTGCCAGCAGTATCCACAGGTCAGATACGCAGTATTTT
CASSIHRSDTQYF
>TRBD1|TRBV5-1|few|TRBJ1-3
TGCGCCAGCAGCTTGGAGGGGACAGGGGGAAACACCATATATTTT
CASSLEGTGGNTIYF